This TCR beta chain was sequenced in a study of OX40 agonist ivuxolimab in advanced cancers. Study background: Ivuxolimab, an agonistic anti-OX40 (CD134) antibody, was given to patients. Study-wide results and limits: Within 6 weeks, CD4+ and CD8+ blood T cells expanded clonally at 0.1 to 3.0 mg/kg. Low levels of normalized T-cell clonal expansion also appeared in some nonresponders. No determination was made of the antigen specificity of the expanded peripheral T cells.

The CDR3 is 14 residues long. The V gene lost 4 bases and the J gene lost 8 bases, with 15 bases spanning the gap. The germline V gene encodes CDR1 SGHRS and CDR2 YFSETQ. Clones were read by immunoSEQ multiplex PCR, and TCRdb kept only the in-frame ones, dropping some. The table shows about 69,000 clones, with about 89% occurring only once. As concerns this clone: The target antigen is unknown.

The source material was CD4+ or CD8+ T cells sorted from blood, sampled in a trial of the OX40 agonist ivuxolimab. The chain recombines TRBV5-1 with TRBJ1-4, with D possibly being TRBD1 (5 bases). This receptor was identified in an adult with an advanced solid tumor such as melanoma, head and neck, liver or kidney cancer. The chain's CDR3 is CASSIHGPGEKLFF. The CDR3 DNA reads as TGCGCCAGCAGCATCCACGGGCCAGGGGAAAAACTGTTTTTT. The whole variable domain, remainder taken from reference TRBV5-1 and TRBJ1-4, is KAGVTQTPRYLIKTRGQQVTLSCSPISGHRSVSWYQQTPGQGLQFLFEYFSETQRNKGNFPGRFSGRQFSNSRSEMNVSTLELGDSALYLCASSIHGPGEKLFFGSGTQLSVL.